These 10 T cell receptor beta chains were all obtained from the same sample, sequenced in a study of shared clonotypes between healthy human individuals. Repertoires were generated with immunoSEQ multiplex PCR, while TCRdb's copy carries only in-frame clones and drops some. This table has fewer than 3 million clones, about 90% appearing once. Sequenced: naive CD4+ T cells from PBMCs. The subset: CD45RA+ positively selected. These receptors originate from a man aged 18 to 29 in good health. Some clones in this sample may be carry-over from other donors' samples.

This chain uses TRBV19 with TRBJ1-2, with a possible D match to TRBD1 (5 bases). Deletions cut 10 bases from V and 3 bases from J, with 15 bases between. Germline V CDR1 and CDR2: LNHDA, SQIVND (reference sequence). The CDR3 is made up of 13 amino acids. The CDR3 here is CATSRWGDYGYTF. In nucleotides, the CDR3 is TGTGCCACCTCCCGGTGGGGGGACTATGGCTACACCTTC. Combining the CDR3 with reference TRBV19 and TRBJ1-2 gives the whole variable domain DGGITQSPKYLFRKEGQNVTLSCEQNLNHDAMYWYRQDPGQGLRLIYYSQIVNDFQKGDIAEGYSVSREKKESFPLTVTSAQKNPTAFYLCATSRWGDYGYTFGSGTRLTVV.

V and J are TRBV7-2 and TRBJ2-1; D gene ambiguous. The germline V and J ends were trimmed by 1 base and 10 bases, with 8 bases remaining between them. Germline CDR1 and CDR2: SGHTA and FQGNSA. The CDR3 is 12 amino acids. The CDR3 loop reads CASSLENIEQFF. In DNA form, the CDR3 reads TGTGCCAGCAGCTTAGAAAACATCGAGCAGTTCTTC.

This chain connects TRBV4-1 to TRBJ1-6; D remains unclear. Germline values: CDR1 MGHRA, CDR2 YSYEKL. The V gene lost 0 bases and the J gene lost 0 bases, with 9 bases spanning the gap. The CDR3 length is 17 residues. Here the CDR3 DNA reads TGCGCCAGCAGCCAAGAGATAGAGAGCTCCTATAATTCACCCCTCCACTTT. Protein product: CASSQEIESSYNSPLHF.

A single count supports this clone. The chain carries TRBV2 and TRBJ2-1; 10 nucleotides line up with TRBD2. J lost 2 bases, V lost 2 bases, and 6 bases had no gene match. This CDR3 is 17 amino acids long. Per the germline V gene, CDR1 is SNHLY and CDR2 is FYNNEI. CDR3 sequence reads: CASSETRTSGTYNEQFF. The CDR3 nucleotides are TGTGCCAGCAGTGAAACTAGGACTAGCGGAACCTACAATGAGCAGTTCTTC.

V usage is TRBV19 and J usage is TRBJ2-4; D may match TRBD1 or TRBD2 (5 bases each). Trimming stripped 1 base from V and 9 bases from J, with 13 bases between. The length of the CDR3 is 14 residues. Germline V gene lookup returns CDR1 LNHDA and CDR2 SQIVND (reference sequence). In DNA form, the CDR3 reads TGTGCCAGTAGTATAGCCGGAGGACATGGCATTCAGTACTTC. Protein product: CASSIAGGHGIQYF.

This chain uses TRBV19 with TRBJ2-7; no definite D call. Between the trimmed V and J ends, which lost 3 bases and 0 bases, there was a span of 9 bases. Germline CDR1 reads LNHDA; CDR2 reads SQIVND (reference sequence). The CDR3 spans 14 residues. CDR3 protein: CASSIASPSYEQYF. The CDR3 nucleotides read TGTGCCAGTAGTATCGCCAGCCCCTCCTACGAGCAGTACTTC. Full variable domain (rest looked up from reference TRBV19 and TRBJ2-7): DGGITQSPKYLFRKEGQNVTLSCEQNLNHDAMYWYRQDPGQGLRLIYYSQIVNDFQKGDIAEGYSVSREKKESFPLTVTSAQKNPTAFYLCASSIASPSYEQYFGPGTRLTVT.

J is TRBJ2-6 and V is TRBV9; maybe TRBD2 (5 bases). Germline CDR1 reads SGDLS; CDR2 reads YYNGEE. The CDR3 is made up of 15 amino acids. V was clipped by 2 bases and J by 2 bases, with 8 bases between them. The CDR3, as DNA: TGTGCCAGCAGCGTTGAGGGCCCTGGGGCCAACGTCCTGACTTTC. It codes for CASSVEGPGANVLTF.

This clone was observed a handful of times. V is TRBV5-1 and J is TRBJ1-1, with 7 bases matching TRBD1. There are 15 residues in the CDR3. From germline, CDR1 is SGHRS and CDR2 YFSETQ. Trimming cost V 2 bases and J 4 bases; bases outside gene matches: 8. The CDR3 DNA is TGCGCCAGCAGCTTTAACCAGGGGGGCGGCACTGAAGCTTTCTTT. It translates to CASSFNQGGGTEAFF.

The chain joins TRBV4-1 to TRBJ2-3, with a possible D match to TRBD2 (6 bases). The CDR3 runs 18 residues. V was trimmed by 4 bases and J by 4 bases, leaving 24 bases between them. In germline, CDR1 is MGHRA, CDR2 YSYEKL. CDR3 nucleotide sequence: TGCGCCAGCAGCCCGACTGGGTCCTCGGGGGAACTGTCAGATACGCAGTATTTT. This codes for CASSPTGSSGELSDTQYF.

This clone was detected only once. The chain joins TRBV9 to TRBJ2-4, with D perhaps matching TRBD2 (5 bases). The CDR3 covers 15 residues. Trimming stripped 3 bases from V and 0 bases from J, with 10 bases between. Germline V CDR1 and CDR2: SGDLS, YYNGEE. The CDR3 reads CASSEGLGAKNIQYF. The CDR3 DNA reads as TGTGCCAGCAGCGAAGGACTGGGAGCCAAAAACATTCAGTACTTC. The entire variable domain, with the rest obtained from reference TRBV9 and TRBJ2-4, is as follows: DSGVTQTPKHLITATGQRVTLRCSPRSGDLSVYWYQQSLDQGLQFLIQYYNGEERAKGNILERFSAQQFPDLHSELNLSSLELGDSALYFCASSEGLGAKNIQYFGAGTRLSVL.